The 22 T cell receptor beta chains below come from one sample, sequenced in a study of blood T cell repertoires in COVID-19. Sequencing was performed with immunoSEQ multiplex PCR; in TCRdb, only in-frame clones are kept and a portion is missing. The sample lists 40,000 to 55,000 clones, approximately 78% occurring once. Specimen: PBMCs or T cells enriched from blood (not recorded which). Source of these receptors: a woman in her forties or fifties with acute COVID-19.

The rearrangement joins TRBV27 to TRBJ2-3, with 14 positions matching TRBD2. V was pared by 4 bases and J by 0 bases, with 15 bases of the junction left unmatched. CDR3 length equals 21 residues. The germline gives CDR1 MNHEY, CDR2 SMNVEV (reference sequence). The CDR3 sequence: CASSSGGLAGGLIPSTDTQYF. For the CDR3, the DNA is TGTGCCAGCAGTTCTGGAGGACTAGCGGGGGGCCTGATTCCTAGCACAGATACGCAGTATTTT.

The chain employs TRBV10-2 and TRBJ1-1, with a possible D match to TRBD1 (5 bases). The V and J ends lost 8 bases and 2 bases respectively, with 15 bases between them. This CDR3 is 14 amino acids long. The germline CDR1 and CDR2 sequences are WSHSY and SAAADI. The CDR3 loop is CASRRDGRNTEAFF. Written as DNA, the CDR3 is TGCGCCAGCCGGAGGGACGGAAGAAACACTGAAGCTTTCTTT.

The chain combines TRBV10-3 with TRBJ1-2, with 9 bases matching TRBD1. Looked up from germline, CDR1 is ENHRY and CDR2 is SYGVKD. The CDR3 length is 15 residues. The V gene end was trimmed by 0 bases and the J gene end by 5 bases; junction bases not matched to a gene: 4. The CDR3 sequence is CAISESTGGSYGYTF. The CDR3 nucleotides read TGTGCCATCAGTGAGTCGACAGGGGGATCTTATGGCTACACCTTC.

This chain joins TRBV10-3 and TRBJ2-1; D gene ambiguous. Trimming stripped 7 bases from V and 1 base from J, with 8 bases between. Germline V gene lookup returns CDR1 ENHRY and CDR2 SYGVKD. The CDR3 length is 13 residues. CDR3 sequence: CAIKADSYNEQFF. DNA of the CDR3: TGTGCCATCAAGGCGGATTCCTACAATGAGCAGTTCTTC.

The chain uses TRBV27 and TRBJ1-2; D unclear. The CDR3 is made up of 13 amino acids. The germline V gene has CDR1 MNHEY and CDR2 SMNVEV (reference sequence). The V end was cut by 3 bases, the J end by 4 bases, with 9 bases between. The CDR3 is CASSLRGGYGYTF. As DNA, the CDR3 is TGTGCCAGCAGTTTGCGGGGTGGCTATGGCTACACCTTC.

The chain is built from TRBV5-1 and TRBJ1-3; tentative D call: TRBD1 (5 bases). CDR3 length equals 15 residues. V was shortened by 0 bases and J by 1 base, with 8 bases between the two germline ends. Germline V lookup: CDR1 SGHRS, CDR2 YFSETQ. CDR3: CASSLATASGNTIYF. CDR3 DNA: TGCGCCAGCAGCTTGGCGACAGCTTCTGGAAACACCATATATTTT.

The gene calls are TRBV4-1 and TRBJ1-2; D may be TRBD1 (6 bases). Trimming cost V 8 bases and J 8 bases, with 21 bases left between them. This CDR3 region has 14 residues. CDR1 and CDR2 from the germline V gene are MGHRA and YSYEKL. The CDR3 DNA is TGCGCCAGCCGCCTGATAGGACAGAAGACCGGCTACACCTTC. As protein: CASRLIGQKTGYTF.

The gene calls are TRBV6-2 or TRBV6-3 and TRBJ2-1, with D uncertain. Between the trimmed V and J ends, which lost 0 bases and 7 bases, there was a span of 10 bases. CDR1 and CDR2 (germline): MNHEY, SVGEGT. This CDR3 has 14 amino acids. CDR3 in DNA: TGTGCCAGCAGTTACTCTTTGGCGGCAAATGAGCAGTTCTTC. This sequence encodes CASSYSLAANEQFF.

The chain combines TRBV29-1 with TRBJ2-3, with 7 positions matching TRBD1. The length of the CDR3 is 17 residues. CDR1 and CDR2 (germline): SQVTM, ANQGSEA. The ends lost 1 base at V and 0 bases at J; junction bases unmatched: 10. CDR3 protein: CSVEGVVWDSSTDTQYF. CDR3 DNA: TGCAGCGTTGAAGGAGTCGTTTGGGACAGTAGCACAGATACGCAGTATTTT.

V is TRBV10-2 and J is TRBJ2-1, with D possibly matching TRBD2 (6 bases). V was cut by 1 base and J by 4 bases, with 8 bases left in between. The CDR3 has 14 amino acids. Germline loops: CDR1 WSHSY, CDR2 SAAADI. The CDR3, as DNA: TGCGCCAGCAGTGAGTGGGGAGGATACAATGAGCAGTTCTTC. This translates into CASSEWGGYNEQFF.

This chain uses TRBV2 with TRBJ1-5; the D gene is possibly TRBD1 (6 bases). V was shortened by 6 bases and J by 1 base, with 10 bases between the two germline ends. The CDR3 sequence is 14 residues long. The V gene's germline CDR1 is SNHLY and CDR2 FYNNEI. CDR3: CASRPGQSNQPQHF. For the CDR3, the DNA is TGTGCCAGCAGACCAGGACAGAGCAATCAGCCCCAGCATTTT.

The chain recombines TRBV6-5 with TRBJ1-6; 10 nucleotides line up with TRBD1. The CDR3 is 14 residues long. V shed 8 bases, J shed 2 bases, and the junction held 0 bases outside the gene matches. Germline V gene data show CDR1 as MNHEY and CDR2 as SVGAGI. The CDR3 DNA sequence: TGTGCCAGCGGGACAGGGGCCTATAATTCACCCCTCCACTTT. Translated: CASGTGAYNSPLHF.

The chain carries TRBV11-3 and TRBJ2-1; 8 bases are shared with TRBD1. The length of the CDR3 is 16 residues. Per the germline V gene, CDR1 is SGHNT and CDR2 is YENEEA. V lost 5 bases and J lost 0; bases outside the gene matches: 6. The CDR3 loop is CASSPWTGPSYNEQFF. In DNA, the CDR3 is TGTGCCAGCAGCCCTTGGACAGGGCCCTCCTACAATGAGCAGTTCTTC.

The chain couples TRBV11-2 to TRBJ1-2; 8 bases map to TRBD1. Germline-derived CDR1 and CDR2 are SGHAT and FQNNGV. The CDR3 spans 13 residues. V lost 2 bases and J lost 8; bases outside the gene matches: 4. CDR3 nucleotide sequence: TGTGCCAGCAGCTTACGCCCAGGGGGCGGCTACACCTTC. This sequence encodes CASSLRPGGGYTF. Using reference TRBV11-2 and TRBJ1-2 for the parts outside the CDR3, the full variable domain is EAGVAQSPRYKIIEKRQSVAFWCNPISGHATLYWYQQILGQGPKLLIQFQNNGVVDDSQLPKDRFSAERLKGVDSTLKIQPAKLEDSAVYLCASSLRPGGGYTFGSGTRLTVV.

This chain joins TRBV5-1 and TRBJ2-7; 8 positions match TRBD1. Trimming took 3 bases from V and 1 from J; bases not matched to a gene: 6. Looked up from germline, CDR1 is SGHRS and CDR2 is YFSETQ. The CDR3 is 15 amino acids. The CDR3 sequence is CASSWRQGMSYEQYF. The CDR3 DNA reads as TGCGCCAGCAGCTGGAGACAGGGGATGTCCTACGAGCAGTACTTC.

The chain is built from TRBV7-9 and TRBJ1-1; D gene ambiguous. Deletions cut 6 bases from V and 4 bases from J, with 15 bases between. The CDR3 length is 14 residues. In germline, CDR1 is SEHNR, CDR2 FQNEAQ (reference sequence). CDR3 DNA sequence: TGTGCCAGCAGTTCAGGCAGACCGAGCACTGAAGCTTTCTTT. Translation gives CASSSGRPSTEAFF.

V is TRBV5-5 and J is TRBJ2-7, with TRBD2 matching over 14 bases. In germline, CDR1 is SGHKS, CDR2 YYEKEE (reference sequence). This CDR3 contains 16 residues. The J segment lost 3 bases and the V segment lost 1 base, leaving 3 bases of the junction unmatched. CDR3 region: CASSLRTSGGFYEQYF. The CDR3, as DNA: TGTGCCAGCAGCTTGCGGACTAGCGGGGGGTTCTACGAGCAGTACTTC.

This chain connects TRBV2 to TRBJ1-5; D is unclear. Germline values: CDR1 SNHLY, CDR2 FYNNEI. The V end lost 3 bases, the J end lost 5 bases, and 5 bases lay between the germline ends. The CDR3 spans 12 residues. For the CDR3, the DNA is TGTGCCAGCAGTGACGTCGATCAGCCCCAGCATTTT. Residues: CASSDVDQPQHF.

This clone came up a few times. This chain uses TRBV19 with TRBJ1-6, with D possibly being TRBD1 (6 bases). From germline, CDR1 is LNHDA and CDR2 SQIVND (reference sequence). CDR3 size: 13 residues. V lost 6 bases and J 10 bases, leaving 13 bases between the germline ends. The CDR3 is CASRGQTTSPLHF. The CDR3 nucleotides are TGTGCCAGTAGGGGACAAACCACCTCACCCCTCCACTTT.

This chain joins TRBV2 and TRBJ2-5; weak D call: TRBD2 (6 bases). Trimming took off 7 bases at V and 1 base at J, with 13 bases between the two ends. This CDR3 is 14 amino acids long. CDR1 SNHLY and CDR2 FYNNEI come from the germline V gene. In DNA, the CDR3 is TGTGCCAGCACCACGGAGGGGAGCCAAGAGACCCAGTACTTC. This sequence encodes CASTTEGSQETQYF. Full variable domain (outside the CDR3, taken from reference TRBV2 and TRBJ2-5): EPEVTQTPSHQVTQMGQEVILRCVPISNHLYFYWYRQILGQKVEFLVSFYNNEISEKSEIFDDQFSVERPDGSNFTLKIRSTKLEDSAMYFCASTTEGSQETQYFGPGTRLLVL.

This sequence joins TRBV24-1 and TRBJ2-2; weak D call: TRBD1 (6 bases). Trimming left V 7 bases short and J 3 bases short, with 17 bases between. The CDR3 sequence is 16 residues long. From germline, CDR1 is KGHDR and CDR2 SFDVKD. The DNA of the CDR3 is TGTGCCACCAGACCAGGACGGAGACAGGACACCGGGGAGCTGTTTTTT. This gives the protein CATRPGRRQDTGELFF.

J is TRBJ1-6 and V is TRBV30; no clear D. The CDR3 loop spans 14 amino acids. Trimming removed 1 base from V and 6 bases from J, with 10 bases in between. Germline V CDR1 and CDR2: GTSNPN, SVGIG (reference sequence). The DNA of the CDR3 is TGTGCCTGGAGTGGTCTCAACAGTAATTCACCCCTCCACTTT. Translating it yields CAWSGLNSNSPLHF.